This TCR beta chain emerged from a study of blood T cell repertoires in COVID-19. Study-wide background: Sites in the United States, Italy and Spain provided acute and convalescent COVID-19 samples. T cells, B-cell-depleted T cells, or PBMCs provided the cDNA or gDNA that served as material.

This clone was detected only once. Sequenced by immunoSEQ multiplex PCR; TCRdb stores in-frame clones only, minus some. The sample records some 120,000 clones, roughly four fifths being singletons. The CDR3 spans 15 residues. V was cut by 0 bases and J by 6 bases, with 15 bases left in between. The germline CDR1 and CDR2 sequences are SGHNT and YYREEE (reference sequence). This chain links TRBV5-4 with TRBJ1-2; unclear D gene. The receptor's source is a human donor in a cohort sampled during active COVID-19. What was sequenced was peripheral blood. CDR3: CASSLVLSQGDGYTF. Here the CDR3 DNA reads TGTGCCAGCAGCTTGGTCTTAAGCCAAGGAGATGGCTACACCTTC.